The clone carrying this T cell receptor beta chain was detected many times. The authors prepared the TCRbeta library with unique molecular identifiers. Each CDR3 protein gets one entry after TCRdb re-called the PCR reads with MiXCR. The table has roughly 610,000 distinct CDR3 sequences, roughly a tenth seen once. This specimen comes from a study of T-cell reconstitution after alpha-beta-depleted transplantation in children. Unmatched junction bases numbered 5, after V lost 0 bases and J lost 10 bases. The germline V gene has CDR1 SGHTA and CDR2 FQGNSA. This CDR3 comprises 14 residues. The TCR sequence derives from a human donor who donated a stem cell graft to a child with acute myeloid leukemia. The gene calls are TRBV7-2 and TRBJ2-3; 9 bases are shared with TRBD2. The input for sequencing was PBMCs from the stem cell graft donor, taken from the stem cell graft. The CDR3 loop reads CASSLAQIAGAQYF. The CDR3 region has the DNA TGTGCCAGCAGCTTAGCGCAGATAGCGGGAGCGCAGTATTTT.